This TCR beta chain stems from a study of regulatory and conventional T cells in RAG deficiency. V was trimmed by 2 bases and J by 4 bases, leaving 15 bases between them. CDR1 is SGHTA, CDR2 FQGTGA, per germline. CDR3 length equals 16 residues. Blood CD4+ CD25-low CD127-high conventional T cells supplied the genomic DNA template. Details on this clone: Its antigen is not known.

Data came from immunoSEQ multiplex PCR; TCRdb stores just in-frame clones and leaves some out. The table has some 23,000 clones, 85% to 95% seen once; the top ten hold less than 0.95%. Study-wide points: Compared with controls, unique Treg TCR beta sequences dropped about 110-fold in Omenn syndrome and CID/AS. Shannon entropy fell and Simpson indices rose in RAG-deficient patients. Patient subsets had shorter CDR3s; Omenn Treg-Tconv overlap exceeded 80%.

The data were also submitted as part of a second study, on regulatory T cells. As that report states: Amplification used 52 TRBV primers and 13 TRBJ primers. Regulatory T cells showed the strongest V-J pair restriction and V/J gene skewing among patient repertoires.

The sequenced sample was CD4+ T cells sorted from blood. The chain links TRBV7-3 to TRBJ2-1, with a tentative D call TRBD1 (5 bases). The clonotype was recovered from a human donor in good health. As DNA, the CDR3 is TGTGCCAGCAGCTTAGGGAACGCTCAGGGATACAATGAGCAGTTCTTC. It specifies CASSLGNAQGYNEQFF. The full variable domain, rest sourced from reference TRBV7-3 and TRBJ2-1, is GAGVSQTPSNKVTEKGKYVELRCDPISGHTALYWYRQSLGQGPEFLIYFQGTGAADDSGLPNDRFFAVRPEGSVSTLKIQRTERGDSAVYLCASSLGNAQGYNEQFFGPGTRLTVL.